One sample yielded the 4 T cell receptor beta chains listed below, sequenced in a study of blood T cell repertoires in COVID-19. Profiling relied on immunoSEQ multiplex PCR, and the TCRdb table lists in-frame clones only, not all of them. The sample lists some 150,000 clones, roughly 85% seen once, with around 1.1% in the top ten. Sequencing input: peripheral blood. All receptors derive from a middle-aged man with acute or convalescent COVID-19.

Only one count was recorded for this clone. The chain carries TRBV28 and TRBJ1-1; 11 bases are shared with TRBD1. The CDR3 sequence is 16 residues long. Germline-derived CDR1 and CDR2 are MDHEN and SYDVKM. V dropped 1 base and J dropped 1; count of bases not matched to a gene: 2. The CDR3 bases are TGTGCCAGCAGTTTATTGGACAGGGGGCCGAACACTGAAGCTTTCTTT. Its protein product is CASSLLDRGPNTEAFF.

The chain uses TRBV29-1 and TRBJ2-7; 8 nucleotides align to TRBD1. The CDR3 consists of 14 residues. Germline lookup yields CDR1 SQVTM and CDR2 ANQGSEA. The V and J ends lost 6 bases and 2 bases, in that order; junction bases with no gene match: 9. The CDR3 here is CSVLSGTGAYEQYF. In DNA, the CDR3 is TGCAGCGTACTATCCGGGACAGGAGCCTACGAGCAGTACTTC.

CDR3 sequence reads: CASSEVQGVGKNIQYF. CDR3 DNA: TGTGCCAGCAGTGAAGTTCAGGGTGTAGGCAAAAACATTCAGTACTTC. The chain is built from TRBV6-1 and TRBJ2-4; a weak D match, TRBD1 (5 bases). V shed 1 base and J shed 3 bases, with 13 bases lying between them. This CDR3 is built from 16 residues. Germline V gene sequence: CDR1 MNHNS, CDR2 SASEGT.

This chain connects TRBV14 to TRBJ2-7; the match to TRBD1 covers 7 bases. The CDR3 is 16 residues long. The junction had 14 bases not matched to a gene; V was cut back by 2 bases and J by 7 bases. The germline V gene encodes CDR1 SGHDN and CDR2 FVKESK. This chain's CDR3 is CASSQRGGAGGREQYF. CDR3 coding DNA: TGTGCCAGCAGCCAAAGAGGGGGAGCAGGGGGAAGAGAGCAGTACTTC.